These 3 T cell receptor beta chains share one sample of origin, sequenced in a study of patients and donors after allogeneic stem cell transplantation. MiXCR, applied by TCRdb to the RT-PCR reads, yields one record per CDR3 protein. This sample yields 30,000 to 40,000 distinct CDR3 sequences, of which about two fifths are seen a single time; approximately 82% belongs to the top ten. What was sequenced was blood, either unsorted or a sorted T cell fraction (not recorded which). These receptors originate from a human donor who was either an allogeneic HSCT recipient or a stem cell or donor lymphocyte infusion donor (not recorded which). It is not recorded whose cells these are; they may come from a transplant donor.

This chain uses TRBV20-1 with TRBJ1-1; TRBD1 matches at 8 bases. Germline CDR1 DFQATT, CDR2 SNEGSKA (reference sequence). The CDR3 is 14 residues long. J lost 2 bases, V lost 5 bases, and 7 bases had no gene match. Written as DNA, the CDR3 is TGCAGTGCTTCGCAGGGGGCGCTTAACACTGAAGCTTTCTTT. This sequence encodes CSASQGALNTEAFF.

The chain uses TRBV29-1 and TRBJ1-1; D unclear. The ends were cut back, 7 bases at V and 1 base at J, with 13 bases in the middle. Looked up from germline, CDR1 is SQVTM and CDR2 is ANQGSEA. CDR3 length: 13 residues. The CDR3 is CSATGSQNTEAFF. For the CDR3, the DNA is TGCAGCGCCACGGGCAGCCAGAACACTGAAGCTTTCTTT.

This clonotype came up once. V and J are TRBV21-1 and TRBJ2-7; the table names TRBD1, a call not compared with the DNA. TRBV21-1 is a pseudogene locus. This CDR3 region has 15 residues. Written as DNA, the CDR3 is TGTGCCAGCAGCAAAAGCAGGGGGCCTGACTACGAGCAGTACTTC. Translated: CASSKSRGPDYEQYF.